Listed here is a single TCR beta chain. Its antigen is unidentified. Clones were sequenced by immunoSEQ multiplex PCR, and TCRdb holds only the in-frame ones, with some missing. This sample has over 2 million clones, with 90% to 95% found just once. This record belongs to a study of shared clonotypes between healthy human individuals. The study, taken as a whole, reports: The sharing of 4% to 5.5% of naive CD4 clonotypes was seen across several donors. Across subsets, estimated richness was generally greater for naive than for memory populations. Clonotypes which were not shared had lower generation probabilities than clonotypes that all four donors shared. Despite large depth, sorted-subset datasets appeared incompletely sequenced.

This CDR3 spans 15 amino acids. Germline-derived CDR1 and CDR2 are MNHNY and SVGAGI (reference sequence). Trimming removed 2 bases at V and 0 bases at J, with 8 bases between. The chain recombines TRBV6-6 with TRBJ2-4; D may be TRBD1 or TRBD2 (5 bases each). The source of this sequence is a man in his late teens or twenties in good health. The sample taken for sequencing was naive CD4+ T cells sorted from blood. Subset denoted: CD45RA+ positively selected. The CDR3 region is CASSYLGTAKNIQYF. The CDR3 DNA reads as TGTGCCAGCAGTTACCTAGGGACAGCCAAAAACATTCAGTACTTC.